These 15 T cell receptor beta chains were all obtained from the same sample, sequenced in a study of blood T cell repertoires in COVID-19. TCRdb keeps only in-frame clones here, not all; method: immunoSEQ multiplex PCR. The sample lists fewer than 400,000 clones, 75% to 90% seen once, with less than 3.5% in the top ten. The specimen sequenced was peripheral blood. Receptors originate from a woman under 40 with COVID-19, enrolled during active disease.

CDR3 DNA sequence: TGTGCCAGCAGCCAAGTTTATCGGACAGGGATCTACGAGCAGTACTTC. It specifies CASSQVYRTGIYEQYF. The chain carries TRBV14 and TRBJ2-7; 8 nucleotides align to TRBD1. Trimming removed 1 base from V and 3 bases from J; junction bases left unmatched: 8. This CDR3 has 16 residues. Germline CDR1 and CDR2: SGHDN and FVKESK.

CDR3 sequence reads: CASSIYLSQGEQYF. The CDR3 DNA reads as TGTGCCAGTAGTATATATCTTTCCCAGGGGGAGCAGTACTTC. J is TRBJ2-7 and V is TRBV19; TRBD1 is a possible D gene (6 bases). From germline, CDR1 is LNHDA and CDR2 SQIVND (reference sequence). The CDR3 covers 14 residues. The V end lost 2 bases, the J end lost 7 bases, and 15 bases lay between the germline ends. Full variable domain (rest looked up from reference TRBV19 and TRBJ2-7): DGGITQSPKYLFRKEGQNVTLSCEQNLNHDAMYWYRQDPGQGLRLIYYSQIVNDFQKGDIAEGYSVSREKKESFPLTVTSAQKNPTAFYLCASSIYLSQGEQYFGPGTRLTVT.

V gene TRBV4-1 combines with J gene TRBJ1-1; D possibly corresponds to TRBD1 (5 bases). V was pared by 2 bases and J by 4 bases, with 17 bases between. Germline V gives CDR1 MGHRA, CDR2 YSYEKL. The length of the CDR3 is 16 residues. CDR3 sequence (DNA): TGCGCCAGCAGCCAACCCCGGGGGGGACGCGGCACTGAAGCTTTCTTT. It specifies CASSQPRGGRGTEAFF.

The gene calls are TRBV9 and TRBJ1-6, with no clear D. This CDR3 has 13 residues. Germline lookup yields CDR1 SGDLS and CDR2 YYNGEE. Between the trimmed V and J ends, which lost 1 base and 6 bases, there was a span of 5 bases. The CDR3 nucleotides are TGTGCCAGCAGCGTAAACACTAATTCACCCCTCCACTTT. This sequence encodes CASSVNTNSPLHF.

The chain uses TRBV7-2 and TRBJ1-6; 8 bases map to TRBD1. The germline V gene has CDR1 SGHTA and CDR2 FQGNSA. Germline trimming cut 4 bases from V and 8 bases from J; bases unmatched to any gene: 10. This CDR3 has 16 residues. CDR3 region: CASSSPGTGSYSPLHF. CDR3 nucleotides: TGTGCCAGCAGCTCGCCCGGGACAGGCAGCTATTCACCCCTCCACTTT. Based on the CDR3 plus reference TRBV7-2 and TRBJ1-6, the full variable domain is GAGVSQSPSNKVTEKGKDVELRCDPISGHTALYWYRQSLGQGLEFLIYFQGNSAPDKSGLPSDRFSAERTGGSVSTLTIQRTQQEDSAVYLCASSSPGTGSYSPLHFGNGTRLTVT.

The chain has TRBV23-1 and TRBJ1-2; the match to TRBD1 covers 8 bases. TRBV23-1 is placed among ORFs of uncertain function. V was clipped by 5 bases and J by 8 bases; unmatched bases: 16. The length of the CDR3 is 16 residues. The CDR3: CASSFFSQGADGGYTF. The DNA for the CDR3 is TGCGCCAGCAGTTTTTTCTCTCAGGGGGCGGATGGCGGCTACACCTTC.

The chain carries TRBV12-5 and TRBJ1-5; D gene ambiguous. CDR1 is LGHNT, CDR2 FRNRAP, per germline. Trimming stripped 3 bases from V and 1 base from J, with 4 bases between. The CDR3 is 13 residues long. CDR3 sequence reads: CASGLESNQPQHF. The CDR3 DNA is TGTGCTAGTGGTTTAGAGAGCAATCAGCCCCAGCATTTT.

This chain links TRBV25-1 with TRBJ2-7, with 7 bases identical to TRBD1. This CDR3 has 13 amino acids. CDR1 is MGHDK, CDR2 SYGVNS, per germline. Trimming at V came to 6 bases and at J to 2 bases, leaving 4 bases not matched to a gene. Written as DNA, the CDR3 is TGTGCCAGCAGGCAGACAGGGACCTACGAGCAGTACTTC. It codes for CASRQTGTYEQYF.

This clone was observed a single time. The CDR3: CASSLEYSYNEQFF. As DNA, the CDR3 is TGTGCCAGCAGCTTAGAGTACAGCTACAATGAGCAGTTCTTC. The chain employs TRBV11-2 and TRBJ2-1; D unresolved. Germline loops: CDR1 SGHAT, CDR2 FQNNGV. The CDR3 contains 14 residues. Trimming stripped 0 bases from V and 3 bases from J, with 6 bases between.

The chain's CDR3 is CSVDKGQGMNTEAFF. The CDR3, as DNA: TGCAGCGTTGATAAGGGACAGGGGATGAACACTGAAGCTTTCTTT. The gene calls are TRBV29-1 and TRBJ1-1; TRBD1 agrees at 10 bases. The CDR3 length is 15 residues. The junction had 4 bases not matched to a gene; V was cut back by 3 bases and J by 0 bases. Germline V gives CDR1 SQVTM, CDR2 ANQGSEA.

Comment on this clone: Additional DNA sequences in this sample encode the identical CDR3. In DNA, the CDR3 is TGCGCCAGCAGCCTGACAGGGGGCAATCAGCCCCAGCATTTT. Protein sequence: CASSLTGGNQPQHF. The chain couples TRBV5-1 to TRBJ1-5; 8 bases match TRBD1. The V gene's germline CDR1 is SGHRS and CDR2 YFSETQ. The CDR3 contains 14 residues. V was pared by 4 bases and J by 2 bases, with 2 bases of the junction left unmatched. Complete variable domain (other parts from reference TRBV5-1 and TRBJ1-5): KAGVTQTPRYLIKTRGQQVTLSCSPISGHRSVSWYQQTPGQGLQFLFEYFSETQRNKGNFPGRFSGRQFSNSRSEMNVSTLELGDSALYLCASSLTGGNQPQHFGDGTRLSIL.

The genes are TRBV9 and TRBJ2-1, with 9 bases lining up with TRBD1. V dropped 0 bases and J dropped 7; count of bases not matched to a gene: 8. Germline loops: CDR1 SGDLS, CDR2 YYNGEE. The CDR3 totals 16 residues. The CDR3 DNA reads as TGTGCCAGCAGCGTAGAGGCGGGGACAGGGTGGAATGAGCAGTTCTTC. Translating it yields CASSVEAGTGWNEQFF.

As to this clone: Other DNA sequences within the sample encode an identical CDR3. The chain couples TRBV5-4 to TRBJ1-1; 8 nucleotides agree with TRBD1. Trimming took 0 bases from V and 5 from J; bases not matched to a gene: 3. The germline gives CDR1 SGHNT, CDR2 YYREEE (reference sequence). This CDR3 region has 14 residues. This CDR3 reads CASSLGQGATEAFF. The DNA of the CDR3 is TGTGCCAGCAGCTTGGGGCAGGGGGCGACTGAAGCTTTCTTT.

This clone is a singleton in its sample. The chain recombines TRBV28 with TRBJ1-2; D is unclear. The CDR3 runs to 13 residues. Germline V gives CDR1 MDHEN, CDR2 SYDVKM. Trimming left V 2 bases short and J 4 bases short, with 8 bases between. The CDR3 reads CASSLERPYGYTF. In nucleotides, the CDR3 is TGTGCCAGCAGTTTAGAGAGGCCCTATGGCTACACCTTC.

The chain couples TRBV27 to TRBJ1-6, with D perhaps TRBD1 (6 bases). The CDR3 is 14 amino acids. Trimming left V 1 base short and J 7 bases short, with 8 bases between. Germline CDR1 MNHEY, CDR2 SMNVEV (reference sequence). The CDR3 coding sequence is TGTGCCAGCAGTTTATGGGGGCAGAATTCACCCCTCCACTTT. Its protein product is CASSLWGQNSPLHF.